The entry below gives a single T cell receptor (beta chain) sequence along with its context. Its antigen is unidentified. This CDR3 region has 11 residues. Per germline, CDR1 DFQATT and CDR2 SNEGSKA (reference sequence). V gave up 8 bases and J gave up 11 bases, with 16 bases separating them. PCR employed 60 Vbeta and 13 Jbeta primers. The table came from immunoSEQ multiplex PCR; TCRdb's copy has only in-frame clones and leaves some out. In total, the table holds roughly 190,000 clones. The source of the sample is a study of cytomegalovirus exposure and HLA in healthy donors. Study-wide findings and caveats: The authors reported that TCR beta sequences could predict HLA-A and HLA-B alleles. These predictions were accurate for most subjects in the first cohort. Later analysis identified several of the most significant clusters that appeared linked to common viral pathogens. Fewer N-insertions than the approximately 610-donor mean were reportedly shown by an Asian-associated ancestry cluster in a later analysis.

The clonotype was recovered from a woman between 18 and 30 years old in good health and CMV-seropositive. The material sequenced was PBMCs. The chain has TRBV20-1 and TRBJ2-4; D gene unclear. The CDR3 region has the DNA TGCAGTTTCAATGTAGAACCCCTTCAGTACTTC. Translating gives CSFNVEPLQYF.